This T cell receptor beta chain was captured by sequencing in a study of T cell repertoires in cytomegalovirus infection. Study information: CMV infection plus the matching HLA type was flagged by public TCR beta signatures.

TCRdb ran MiXCR on the reads and lists one entry per CDR3 protein. Altogether approximately 600,000 distinct CDR3 sequences are present, under 45% being singletons, with the ten largest covering 48%. Study-wide results and limits: Identification of carriers of CMV plus the relevant HLA was performed using cumulative public TCR beta family frequency. HLA-C-restricted CMV-specific TCR beta clonotypes were dominant in the ex vivo response.

This CDR3 comprises 15 residues. Germline CDR1 reads SGHVS; CDR2 reads FQNEAQ. To note about this clonotype: Antigen specificity is unknown. An end of the junction differs from the germline gene, which may be a read error.

The clonotype comes from a human donor in good health (CMV status not recorded). Some clones in this sample may be carry-over from other donors' samples. The sequencing here drew on cultured PBMCs, taken from culture after CMV antigen stimulation. V is TRBV7-8 and J is TRBJ1-2, with D tentatively TRBD1 (5 bases). CDR3: CPSSSGTPGRYGYTF. The CDR3 nucleotides read TGTCCCAGCAGCTCCGGGACGCCGGGGAGATATGGCTACACCTTC.